A single sample is the source of the 27 T cell receptor beta chains below, sequenced in a study of type 1 regulatory T cells (dated by TCRdb to the early 2020s). Their antigens remain unidentified. The sample was run on an Illumina MiSeq. TCRdb reran the public reads through fastp at Q25 and MiXCR, keeping productive beta chains. When rows share a CDR3 protein, they turn into one entry using the most common DNA and genes. In all, the sample holds more than 50,000 distinct CDR3 sequences, and less than 65% of those were seen once. The top ten hold about 1.7% of the sample. The sequenced material came from cultured non-Tr1 T cells, either the whole culture or a sorted T cell fraction (not recorded which). The meaning of the sample's cell subset or site label: non-Tr1 population from the T-allo10 product. These receptors were collected from a human donor in good health.

This clonotype appeared many times. The chain uses TRBV5-4 and TRBJ2-5, with TRBD2 matching over 15 bases. CDR3 length: 16 amino acids. CDR1 and CDR2 from the germline V gene are SGHNT and YYREEE (reference sequence). Trimming took 4 bases from V and 2 from J; bases not matched to a gene: 3. CDR3 region: CASSPGLAGGQETQYF. The CDR3 DNA is TGTGCCAGCAGCCCGGGACTAGCGGGAGGTCAAGAGACCCAGTACTTC.

CDR3: CASSQERGLLNTEAFF. The DNA for the CDR3 is TGCGCCAGCAGCCAGGAACGAGGGCTACTGAACACTGAAGCTTTCTTT. V usage is TRBV5-1 and J usage is TRBJ1-1, with no clear D. Germline assignment: CDR1 SGHRS and CDR2 YFSETQ. The CDR3 is 16 amino acids. V lost 4 bases, J lost 0 bases, and 16 bases lay in between.

The chain joins TRBV6-2 or TRBV6-3 to TRBJ2-1; 8 nucleotides match TRBD1. The V segment lost 6 bases and the J segment 5 bases; nucleotides outside the gene matches: 12. The germline CDR1 and CDR2 sequences are MNHEY and SVGEGT. The CDR3 runs 16 residues. In DNA form, the CDR3 reads TGTGCCAGCAGCCTCCGTCTGGACAGGGTAAACAATGAGCAGTTCTTC. The encoded protein is CASSLRLDRVNNEQFF.

The V and J genes are TRBV27 and TRBJ2-7; 11 bases agree with TRBD2. V was clipped by 7 bases and J by 9 bases; unmatched bases: 11. The CDR3 covers 14 residues. CDR1 is MNHEY and CDR2 is SMNVEV in the germline V gene (reference sequence). This chain's CDR3 is CASTPGLAGGMQYF. The CDR3 DNA reads as TGTGCCAGCACCCCGGGCCTAGCGGGAGGAATGCAGTACTTC.

As to this clonotype: A much bigger clone sits one base away, suggesting this may be a read error. The gene calls are TRBV7-2 and TRBJ2-7; no firm D call. The V end lost 2 bases, the J end lost 4 bases, and 24 bases lay between the germline ends. Germline V lookup: CDR1 SGHTA, CDR2 FQGNSA. The CDR3 has 18 residues. Here the CDR3 reads CASSLITVRVLPYYEQYF. DNA for the CDR3: TGTGCCAGCAGCTTAATCACCGTCAGAGTCCTCCCCTATTACGAGCAGTACTTC.

The V and J genes are TRBV12-3 or TRBV12-4 and TRBJ2-3, with 11 bases matching TRBD2. The J segment lost 6 bases and the V segment lost 5 bases, leaving 4 bases of the junction unmatched. CDR3 length: 14 residues. As DNA, the CDR3 is TGTGCCAGCAGTCCAACTAGCGGGAGTGATACGCAGTATTTT. This encodes CASSPTSGSDTQYF.

The genes are TRBV24-1 and TRBJ1-5, with D unresolved. Germline V gives CDR1 KGHDR, CDR2 SFDVKD. The CDR3 extends over 14 amino acids. The V end lost 9 bases, the J end lost 0 bases, and 11 bases lay between the germline ends. CDR3 in amino acids: CATQAGYSNQPQHF. CDR3 DNA: TGTGCCACCCAAGCGGGGTATAGCAATCAGCCCCAGCATTTT.

The chain recombines TRBV25-1 with TRBJ1-4, with D uncertain. Looked up from germline, CDR1 is MGHDK and CDR2 is SYGVNS. The CDR3 extends over 12 amino acids. V was shortened by 8 bases and J by 7 bases, with 11 bases between the two germline ends. CDR3: CASAGILEKLFF. The CDR3 DNA reads TGTGCCAGCGCGGGGATTCTTGAAAAACTGTTTTTT. Filled out from reference TRBV25-1 and TRBJ1-4, the complete variable domain reads EADIYQTPRYLVIGTGKKITLECSQTMGHDKMYWYQQDPGMELHLIHYSYGVNSTEKGDLSSESTVSRIRTEHFPLTLESARPSHTSQYLCASAGILEKLFFGSGTQLSVL.

The chain has TRBV7-9 and TRBJ2-1; tentative D call: TRBD1 (5 bases). CDR1 is SEHNR and CDR2 is FQNEAQ in the germline V gene (reference sequence). This CDR3 has 15 amino acids. Deletions cut 1 base from V and 8 bases from J, with 15 bases between. The CDR3: CASSLVGDPYDEQFF. The CDR3 bases are TGTGCCAGCAGCTTAGTAGGGGATCCTTACGATGAGCAGTTCTTC. The full variable domain, with the rest looked up from reference TRBV7-9 and TRBJ2-1, is DTGVSQNPRHKITKRGQNVTFRCDPISEHNRLYWYRQTLGQGPEFLTYFQNEAQLEKSRLLSDRFSAERPKGSFSTLEIQRTEQGDSAMYLCASSLVGDPYDEQFFGPGTRLTVL.

V gene TRBV15 combines with J gene TRBJ2-7; D may be TRBD1 or TRBD2 (6 bases each). This CDR3 comprises 13 residues. Per the germline V gene, CDR1 is LNHNV and CDR2 is YYDKDF (reference sequence). V lost 0 bases and J lost 6, with 9 bases in between. The CDR3 region has the DNA TGTGCCACCAGCAGAGATTGGGGGGCCGAGCAGTACTTC. It codes for CATSRDWGAEQYF.

Details on this clonotype: Its ends do not fully match the called genes, so a read error is possible. The chain has TRBV18 and TRBJ2-7; 8 bases are shared with TRBD2. The CDR3 sequence is 11 residues long. The germline CDR1 and CDR2 sequences are KGHSH and LQKENI. The CDR3 protein is CASSPQRELYF. DNA of the CDR3: TGTGCCAGCTCACCACAGCGGGAGCTGTACTTC. Full variable domain (remainder filled in from reference TRBV18 and TRBJ2-7): NAGVMQNPRHLVRRRGQEARLRCSPMKGHSHVYWYRQLPEEGLKFMVYLQKENIIDESGMPKERFSAEFPKEGPSILRIQQVVRGDSAAYFCASSPQRELYFGPGTRLTVT.

The J gene is TRBJ2-3, the V gene TRBV5-5; 10 positions agree with TRBD2. V lost 4 bases and J lost 2; bases outside the gene matches: 13. Germline values: CDR1 SGHKS, CDR2 YYEKEE (reference sequence). The CDR3 is made up of 18 amino acids. The CDR3, as DNA: TGTGCCAGCAGCAAGCGGCAGGGTACTAGCGGGACCACAGATACGCAGTATTTT. Amino acid sequence: CASSKRQGTSGTTDTQYF.

The rearrangement joins TRBV7-2 to TRBJ2-1, with TRBD1 identical over 8 bases. The CDR3 spans 13 residues. The ends lost 5 bases at V and 10 bases at J; junction bases unmatched: 7. The germline CDR1 and CDR2 sequences are SGHTA and FQGNSA. CDR3 bases: TGTGCCAGCAGCACGACAGGGGAAGAAGAGCAGTTCTTC. Translated: CASSTTGEEEQFF. The full variable domain, completed using reference TRBV7-2 and TRBJ2-1, is GAGVSQSPSNKVTEKGKDVELRCDPISGHTALYWYRQSLGQGLEFLIYFQGNSAPDKSGLPSDRFSAERTGGSVSTLTIQRTQQEDSAVYLCASSTTGEEEQFFGPGTRLTVL.

The CDR3 reads CASSYRGAEAFF. The CDR3, as DNA: TGTGCCAGCAGTTACAGGGGCGCTGAAGCTTTCTTT. This rearrangement joins TRBV6-5 to TRBJ1-1, with D tentatively TRBD1 (5 bases). The V and J ends lost 2 bases and 6 bases respectively, with 7 bases between them. The germline CDR1 and CDR2 sequences are MNHEY and SVGAGI. The CDR3 is made up of 12 amino acids.

This clonotype was seen just once. The chain joins TRBV19 to TRBJ1-2; D remains ambiguous. This CDR3 has 12 amino acids. The V gene lost 2 bases and the J gene lost 8 bases, with 9 bases spanning the gap. Germline V gene sequence: CDR1 LNHDA, CDR2 SQIVND (reference sequence). The CDR3 DNA reads as TGTGCCAGTAGTATAACGAACGGGGGCTACACCTTC. This encodes CASSITNGGYTF.

Here the CDR3 reads CASSLGDYGYTF. CDR3 DNA sequence: TGTGCCAGCAGCTTGGGGGACTATGGCTACACCTTC. V is TRBV7-9 and J is TRBJ1-2; D perhaps matches TRBD1 (5 bases). V shed 3 bases and J shed 3 bases, with 5 bases lying between them. The CDR3 runs to 12 residues. Germline V gives CDR1 SEHNR, CDR2 FQNEAQ (reference sequence).

The V and J genes are TRBV12-3 or TRBV12-4 and TRBJ1-5; 7 nucleotides line up with TRBD1. The CDR3 length is 16 residues. Trimming took 0 bases from V and 2 from J; bases not matched to a gene: 4. CDR3 sequence reads: CASSLAPRGGNQPQHF. DNA for the CDR3: TGTGCCAGCAGTTTAGCGCCCAGGGGGGGCAATCAGCCCCAGCATTTT.

The V call is TRBV24-1, the J call TRBJ2-3, with 8 bases matching TRBD1. Germline CDR1 reads KGHDR; CDR2 reads SFDVKD. This CDR3 spans 14 amino acids. V gave up 5 bases and J gave up 5 bases; unmatched junction bases: 5. In nucleotides, the CDR3 is TGTGCCACCAGTGTTCAGGGGGCTGGAGATACGCAGTATTTT. Amino acid sequence: CATSVQGAGDTQYF.

The chain recombines TRBV20-1 with TRBJ2-1; 8 bases are shared with TRBD2. Trimming removed 8 bases from V and 1 base from J; junction bases left unmatched: 10. There are 15 residues in the CDR3. Germline V gene data show CDR1 as DFQATT and CDR2 as SNEGSKA (reference sequence). In DNA form, the CDR3 reads TGCAGTCTCCAAAAGCGGGAGTTATCCTACAATGAGCAGTTCTTC. It encodes CSLQKRELSYNEQFF.

This clonotype has a handful of counts. The rearrangement uses TRBV15 and TRBJ1-4, with 7 bases lining up with TRBD1. The CDR3 sequence is 17 residues long. J gave up 2 bases and V 4 bases, and 10 bases lay outside the gene matches. CDR1 is LNHNV and CDR2 is YYDKDF in the germline V gene (reference sequence). The CDR3 sequence is CATSKSYPTGTNEKLFF. The CDR3 nucleotides are TGTGCCACCAGCAAGTCATATCCGACAGGGACTAATGAAAAACTGTTTTTT.

The J gene is TRBJ2-3, the V gene TRBV20-1; no reliable D call. V lost 3 bases and J lost 0, with 4 bases in between. CDR1 and CDR2 from the germline V gene are DFQATT and SNEGSKA (reference sequence). The CDR3 extends over 12 amino acids. CDR3 amino acids: CSASGSTDTQYF. The CDR3 DNA follows: TGCAGTGCTAGCGGAAGCACAGATACGCAGTATTTT.

The chain joins TRBV20-1 to TRBJ2-7; the D gene could be TRBD1 or TRBD2 (6 bases each). This CDR3 comprises 13 residues. CDR1 is DFQATT and CDR2 is SNEGSKA in the germline V gene (reference sequence). The ends were cut back, 7 bases at V and 4 bases at J, with 17 bases in the middle. CDR3 in DNA: TGCAGTGTCCTAGCTAGGGGGGTGTACGAGCAGTACTTC. Translated: CSVLARGVYEQYF.

The gene calls are TRBV2 and TRBJ2-2; 10 bases match TRBD1. This CDR3 has 15 residues. CDR1 is SNHLY and CDR2 is FYNNEI in the germline V gene. The ends lost 11 bases at V and 6 bases at J; junction bases unmatched: 12. The CDR3 loop is CAGRDRGLEAGELFF. The CDR3, as DNA: TGTGCCGGGCGGGACAGGGGCCTTGAGGCCGGGGAGCTGTTTTTT.

In the case of this clonotype: The junction shows a germline mismatch at one end, possibly a read error. The chain links TRBV9 to TRBJ2-2, with 8 bases lining up with TRBD2. There are 16 residues in the CDR3. From germline, CDR1 is SGDLS and CDR2 YYNGEE. CDR3 bases: TGTGTCAGCAGCGTAGAACTAGCGGTTCTCACCGGGGAGCTGTTTTTT. Encoded protein: CVSSVELAVLTGELFF. Using reference TRBV9 and TRBJ2-2 for the parts outside the CDR3, the full variable domain is DSGVTQTPKHLITATGQRVTLRCSPRSGDLSVYWYQQSLDQGLQFLIQYYNGEERAKGNILERFSAQQFPDLHSELNLSSLELGDSALYFCVSSVELAVLTGELFFGEGSRLTVL.

The chain is built from TRBV5-4 and TRBJ2-1, with 10 nucleotides matching TRBD2. The CDR3 is 15 residues long. V shed 4 bases and J 2 bases; nucleotides not matched to a gene: 3. The germline V gene has CDR1 SGHNT and CDR2 YYREEE (reference sequence). The CDR3 is CASSRSGRAYNEQFF. CDR3 DNA sequence: TGTGCCAGCAGCCGAAGCGGGAGGGCCTACAATGAGCAGTTCTTC.

This clonotype was recorded at least ten times. The V call is TRBV7-9, the J call TRBJ2-1; 7 bases align to TRBD2. The germline CDR1 and CDR2 sequences are SEHNR and FQNEAQ (reference sequence). The CDR3 totals 19 residues. Trimming removed 6 bases from V and 2 bases from J; junction bases left unmatched: 19. CDR3 bases: TGTGCCAGCAGTCCGAAGCGGGACGGGGTAAATCACCCCTACAATGAGCAGTTCTTC. Residues: CASSPKRDGVNHPYNEQFF.

CDR3 amino acids: CASSEYSTDTQYF. DNA of the CDR3: TGTGCCAGCAGTGAGTATAGCACAGATACGCAGTATTTT. The chain is built from TRBV2 and TRBJ2-3; D not certain. Trimming left V 3 bases short and J 0 bases short, with 4 bases between. CDR1 is SNHLY and CDR2 is FYNNEI in the germline V gene. This CDR3 has 13 residues.